In this sample, the clone carrying this T cell receptor (beta chain) turned up a few times. Its antigen is unknown. Additional DNA sequences in this sample encode the identical CDR3. Deletions cut 5 bases from V and 2 bases from J, with 9 bases between. Per germline, CDR1 SGHTA and CDR2 FQGNSA. The CDR3 runs to 13 residues. This entry is derived from a study of beta chain features in type 1 diabetes. Study observations and caveats: Type 1 diabetes patients had TCRB CDR3s that were shorter (moderately but significantly so) in all four CD4+ subsets. Shorter templates may be favored by PCR, equally so in patients and controls. Researchers could not determine here whether HLA type influences TCRB rearrangement. More deletions and fewer insertions at VDJ junctions were seen in type 1 diabetes patients.

The authors reverse transcribed all of the isolated RNA, so sequencing captured expressed TCRB transcripts. Assay used: immunoSEQ multiplex PCR; TCRdb lists only in-frame clones, some missing. The table lists more than 550,000 clones, over 11% of them singletons. The receptor was isolated from a man younger than 35 with type 1 diabetes. J is TRBJ2-5 and V is TRBV7-2; D is unresolved. Input material: naive CD4+ T cells from blood. CDR3 region: CASSLSRQETQYF. The DNA of the CDR3 is TGTGCCAGCAGCCTCTCAAGACAAGAGACCCAGTACTTC. The variable domain in full, with the rest retrieved from reference TRBV7-2 and TRBJ2-5, is GAGVSQSPSNKVTEKGKDVELRCDPISGHTALYWYRQSLGQGLEFLIYFQGNSAPDKSGLPSDRFSAERTGGSVSTLTIQRTQQEDSAVYLCASSLSRQETQYFGPGTRLLVL.